This T cell receptor (beta chain) was sequenced during a study of cytotoxic CD8 clonotypes in ibrutinib-treated CLL. V was trimmed by 6 bases and J by 0 bases, leaving 21 bases between them. The CDR3 loop spans 18 amino acids. The protocol was immunoSEQ multiplex PCR, while the TCRdb copy is restricted to in-frame clones and leaves out a portion. The table includes about 270,000 clones, more than 70% detected once. Points on this clone: No antigen is known for it.

Broader study findings: Timing of sampling differed between sustained-remission and progressing patients. Few clonotypes were public, and these shrank or held steady under treatment.

This receptor was obtained from a human donor with chronic lymphocytic leukemia. The input for sequencing was PBMCs, taken at disease progression, from a patient treated with ibrutinib. This chain uses TRBV23-1 with TRBJ1-5; possibly TRBD1 for D (6 bases). TRBV23-1 is an ORF; its function is uncertain. The CDR3 nucleotides read TGCGCCAGCAGAATTAACAGGGTCCGGCGTTATAGCAATCAGCCCCAGCATTTT. Amino acids: CASRINRVRRYSNQPQHF.